This T cell receptor (beta chain) was obtained from a study of Ad26.COV2.S vaccination and SARS-CoV-2 variants. V lost 2 bases to trimming and J lost 4 bases; unmatched junction nucleotides: 4. This CDR3 region has 15 residues. Germline loops: CDR1 SGHRS, CDR2 YFSETQ. The assay was immunoSEQ multiplex PCR, and TCRdb's table has in-frame clones only and misses some. Here the sample spans 250,000 to 300,000 clones, about 89% being singletons. Noted treatment: 19 received Ad26.COV2.S at low or high dose, single or two shots; roughly five received placebo; per-sample allocation not given. Sampling was performed 63 days after the first vaccine or placebo injection.

The V gene is TRBV5-1, the J gene TRBJ2-5; 11 nucleotides match TRBD2. The TCR was taken from a person aged 18-60 years who received the Ad26.COV2.S COVID-19 vaccine or a placebo. The sequenced sample was peripheral blood, obtained in a trial of Ad26.COV2.S vaccine versus placebo. Here the CDR3 reads CASSFGTSGRETQYF. DNA for the CDR3: TGCGCCAGCAGCTTCGGGACTAGCGGACGAGAGACCCAGTACTTC.